These 14 T cell receptor beta chains were all obtained from the same sample, sequenced in a study of CD8+ T cells in alopecia areata. After isolation, RNA underwent reverse transcription to generate cDNA as the sequencing template. Profiled with immunoSEQ multiplex PCR; TCRdb holds only in-frame clones, not every one. The sample carries hundreds of thousands of clones, approximately 65% recorded once. The treatment: oral pan-JAK inhibitor, 5-10 mg twice daily. The specimen was CD4+ T cells sorted from blood, collected around week 46, from a patient treated with tofacitinib. The origin of the receptors is a human donor with alopecia areata.

This chain links TRBV11-2 with TRBJ2-6, with D tentatively TRBD2 (5 bases). The length of the CDR3 is 13 residues. V was pared by 8 bases and J by 0 bases, with 5 bases between. CDR1 is SGHAT, CDR2 FQNNGV, per germline. The CDR3 nucleotides are TGTGCCAGCGGACTCTCTGGGGCCAACGTCCTGACTTTC. Its protein product is CASGLSGANVLTF.

The chain is built from TRBV5-6 and TRBJ1-1; D remains ambiguous. With 3 bases removed from V and 4 bases from J, the gap between germline ends came to 13 bases. The germline V gene encodes CDR1 SGHDT and CDR2 YYEEEE. The CDR3 has 14 amino acids. The CDR3 region is CASSSLTQFTEAFF. The CDR3 bases are TGTGCCAGCAGCTCCCTAACACAATTCACTGAAGCTTTCTTT.

The V gene is TRBV11-2, the J gene TRBJ2-7; possible D gene TRBD1, 6 bases. The length of the CDR3 is 13 residues. V was clipped by 4 bases and J by 6 bases, with 13 bases between them. Germline V gene data show CDR1 as SGHAT and CDR2 as FQNNGV. CDR3 sequence: CASSSSEGGEQYF. CDR3 in DNA: TGTGCCAGCAGCTCATCCGAAGGGGGCGAGCAGTACTTC.

The chain recombines TRBV29-1 with TRBJ2-5; 7 bases fit TRBD1. The V gene's germline CDR1 is SQVTM and CDR2 ANQGSEA. The CDR3 runs 11 residues. J lost 5 bases, V lost 8 bases, and 5 bases had no gene match. The CDR3 is CSLLTGETQYF. In DNA form, the CDR3 reads TGCAGCCTCCTGACAGGGGAGACCCAGTACTTC. Full variable domain (outside the CDR3, taken from reference TRBV29-1 and TRBJ2-5): SAVISQKPSRDICQRGTSLTIQCQVDSQVTMMFWYRQQPGQSLTLIATANQGSEATYESGFVIDKFPISRPNLTFSTLTVSNMSPEDSSIYLCSLLTGETQYFGPGTRLLVL.

The chain couples TRBV15 to TRBJ2-2, with D maybe TRBD1 (5 bases). Germline V gives CDR1 LNHNV, CDR2 YYDKDF (reference sequence). V lost 0 bases to trimming and J lost 4 bases, with 12 bases between them. The CDR3 runs 16 residues. The CDR3 protein is CATSREGLIRTGELFF. The CDR3 DNA follows: TGTGCCACCAGCAGAGAGGGGCTTATTCGCACCGGGGAGCTGTTTTTT.

The rearrangement joins TRBV7-2 to TRBJ2-1; 7 bases fit TRBD1. The CDR3 sequence is 16 residues long. Germline trimming cut 4 bases from V and 1 base from J; bases unmatched to any gene: 7. Germline V gives CDR1 SGHTA, CDR2 FQGNSA. CDR3 sequence (DNA): TGTGCCAGCAGCTCGAGAACAGGGGCTTCCTACAATGAGCAGTTCTTC. This encodes CASSSRTGASYNEQFF.

The chain recombines TRBV29-1 with TRBJ2-1; TRBD1 aligns across 7 bases. This CDR3 comprises 15 residues. The germline V gene has CDR1 SQVTM and CDR2 ANQGSEA. The junction had 13 bases not matched to a gene; V was cut back by 5 bases and J by 6 bases. The CDR3 sequence: CSVHRGLGGSNEQFF. CDR3 sequence (DNA): TGCAGCGTTCACAGGGGTTTAGGGGGTTCCAATGAGCAGTTCTTC.

The rearrangement uses TRBV29-1 and TRBJ1-1; TRBD1 is a possible D gene (5 bases). This CDR3 has 14 amino acids. Germline assignment: CDR1 SQVTM and CDR2 ANQGSEA. The V end lost 4 bases, the J end lost 5 bases, and 17 bases lay between the germline ends. Written as DNA, the CDR3 is TGCAGCGTTGTGGGCTTGTGGCGGGGGACTGAAGCTTTCTTT. As protein: CSVVGLWRGTEAFF.

The rearrangement links TRBV4-3 to TRBJ1-2, with D uncertain. Germline V gives CDR1 LGHNA, CDR2 YSLEER. V lost 2 bases, J lost 8 bases, and 12 bases lay in between. The length of the CDR3 is 13 residues. The CDR3 is CASSQYSDGGYTF. DNA of the CDR3: TGCGCCAGCAGCCAATACAGTGACGGGGGCTACACCTTC.

This chain links TRBV19 with TRBJ2-1, with D possibly matching TRBD1 (6 bases). V was trimmed by 3 bases and J by 8 bases, leaving 20 bases between them. The CDR3 covers 16 residues. From germline, CDR1 is LNHDA and CDR2 SQIVND (reference sequence). This chain's CDR3 is CASSISATGSRDEQFF. In DNA, the CDR3 is TGTGCCAGTAGTATTTCGGCGACAGGTAGTCGCGATGAGCAGTTCTTC.

The gene calls are TRBV7-2 and TRBJ1-6; TRBD1 might be the D (5 bases). This CDR3 region has 15 residues. Between the trimmed V and J ends, which lost 2 bases and 7 bases, there was a span of 12 bases. Germline V lookup: CDR1 SGHTA, CDR2 FQGNSA. The CDR3 DNA reads TGTGCCAGCAGCTTAAGGGAGACAGCAAATTCACCCCTCCACTTT. Encoded protein: CASSLRETANSPLHF.

The chain carries TRBV30 and TRBJ1-2; D is possibly TRBD1 (5 bases). Germline V CDR1 and CDR2: GTSNPN, SVGIG (reference sequence). V was cut by 2 bases and J by 2 bases, with 9 bases left in between. The CDR3 has 13 residues. The CDR3, as DNA: TGTGCCTGGAGTTGGGGGGTCAACTATGGCTACACCTTC. Translating gives CAWSWGVNYGYTF.

This chain uses TRBV30 with TRBJ1-1; 7 bases map to TRBD1. Germline V CDR1 and CDR2: GTSNPN, SVGIG (reference sequence). V lost 2 bases to trimming and J lost 3 bases; unmatched junction nucleotides: 3. CDR3 length: 13 residues. The CDR3 here is CAWSNRGDTEAFF. The CDR3 DNA sequence: TGTGCCTGGAGTAACAGGGGAGACACTGAAGCTTTCTTT.

The chain recombines TRBV18 with TRBJ2-6; D is ambiguous. V lost 3 bases and J 2 bases, leaving 2 bases between the germline ends. CDR1 is KGHSH and CDR2 is LQKENI in the germline V gene. The CDR3 is 13 amino acids. The CDR3 sequence: CASSPPGANVLTF. CDR3 DNA: TGTGCCAGCTCACCCCCTGGGGCCAACGTCCTGACTTTC.